These 25 T cell receptor beta chains share one sample of origin, sequenced in a study of graft-versus-host responses after intestinal transplantation. The method was immunoSEQ multiplex PCR; TCRdb's version includes in-frame clones alone and lacks a portion of them. The sample carries tens of thousands of clones, approximately 88% recorded once. Processing was applied to graft tissue in order to liberate intraepithelial and lamina propria lymphocytes. Sequencing was performed on ileum tissue, taken less than 400 days after transplant. The receptors were sampled from a human patient who received an intestinal transplant, so some T cells may come from the graft donor.

DNA of the CDR3: TGTGCCAGCAGCAATTTCGCGACAGGGAAGAATGAGCAGTTCTTC. Protein: CASSNFATGKNEQFF. The rearrangement uses TRBV21-1 and TRBJ2-1; TRBD1 was called by the table and not checked on the DNA. TRBV21-1 is designated a pseudogene. This CDR3 region has 15 residues.

About this clone: Sequence at one end of the junction differs from germline and may be a read error. The gene calls are TRBV7-7 and TRBJ1-2, with TRBD1 matching 7 bases. Germline values: CDR1 SSHAT, CDR2 FNYEAQ (reference sequence). The CDR3 has 14 amino acids. CDR3 sequence reads: CSRTRGVVGYGYTF. The CDR3 DNA sequence: TGCTCCCGGACCAGGGGGGTTGTAGGCTATGGCTACACCTTC. The full variable domain, rest sourced from reference TRBV7-7 and TRBJ1-2, is GAGVSQSPRYKVTKRGQDVTLRCDPISSHATLYWYQQALGQGPEFLTYFNYEAQPDKSGLPSDRFSAERPEGSISTLTIQRTEQRDSAMYRCSRTRGVVGYGYTFGSGTRLTVV.

This clone was counted between two and nine times. The V gene is TRBV19, the J gene TRBJ2-3; D may be TRBD1 (5 bases). V was pared by 6 bases and J by 4 bases, with 11 bases between. Germline assignment: CDR1 LNHDA and CDR2 SQIVND (reference sequence). The CDR3 runs to 13 residues. CDR3 in DNA: TGTGCCAGTAGCCTTCAGGGCGCAGATACGCAGTATTTT. Its protein is CASSLQGADTQYF.

The V call is TRBV4-1, the J call TRBJ1-5; no clear D. With 1 base removed from V and 0 bases from J, the gap between germline ends came to 13 bases. This CDR3 contains 17 residues. Germline V lookup: CDR1 MGHRA, CDR2 YSYEKL. The CDR3 region is CASSQGPNWVSNQPQHF. CDR3 DNA sequence: TGCGCCAGCAGCCAAGGTCCAAATTGGGTTAGCAATCAGCCCCAGCATTTT.

The rearrangement joins TRBV19 to TRBJ1-2; 7 bases are a match to TRBD1. The trim removed 5 bases at V and 4 bases at J, leaving 7 bases unmatched. CDR1 is LNHDA, CDR2 SQIVND, per germline (reference sequence). The CDR3 is 14 amino acids. The CDR3, as DNA: TGTGCCAGTAGTCCCTTGACAGGGACCTATGGCTACACCTTC. Its translation is CASSPLTGTYGYTF.

The chain has TRBV9 and TRBJ2-3; D ambiguous. The CDR3 consists of 13 residues. The germline gives CDR1 SGDLS, CDR2 YYNGEE. Trimming removed 7 bases at V and 0 bases at J, with 9 bases between. Here the CDR3 reads CASGPASTDTQYF. The CDR3 DNA follows: TGTGCCAGCGGGCCGGCTAGCACAGATACGCAGTATTTT.

The chain joins TRBV4-1 to TRBJ2-7; 7 bases fit TRBD1. V lost 4 bases and J lost 6; bases outside the gene matches: 15. The CDR3 sequence is 16 residues long. The germline CDR1 and CDR2 sequences are MGHRA and YSYEKL. This CDR3 is CASSPYLRQGRGEQYF. CDR3 in DNA: TGCGCCAGCAGCCCGTACCTGAGACAGGGAAGAGGCGAGCAGTACTTC.

The J gene is TRBJ2-7, the V gene TRBV4-2, with 11 positions matching TRBD2. The germline gives CDR1 LGHNA, CDR2 YNFKEQ. The V segment lost 7 bases and the J segment 0 bases; nucleotides outside the gene matches: 5. The CDR3 length is 15 residues. The CDR3 DNA is TGTGCCAGCAATAGCGGGGGGGCGAGCTCCTACGAGCAGTACTTC. It translates to CASNSGGASSYEQYF.

The rearrangement links TRBV15 to TRBJ1-2; unclear D gene. Germline V CDR1 and CDR2: LNHNV, YYDKDF (reference sequence). CDR3 length: 14 amino acids. Deletions cut 4 bases from V and 7 bases from J, with 16 bases between. Here the CDR3 reads CATSTEGGQTGYTF. The DNA of the CDR3 is TGTGCCACCAGCACCGAGGGTGGGCAGACTGGCTACACCTTC.

CDR3: CASSLGTSGRAYEQYF. DNA for the CDR3: TGTGCCAGCAGTTTAGGGACTAGCGGGAGGGCCTACGAGCAGTACTTC. The rearrangement links TRBV28 to TRBJ2-7; 16 bases are shared with TRBD2. CDR3 size: 16 residues. Germline assignment: CDR1 MDHEN and CDR2 SYDVKM. With V trimmed by 2 bases and J by 2 bases, 0 bases remained unmatched. Drawing the rest from reference TRBV28 and TRBJ2-7, the complete variable domain is DVKVTQSSRYLVKRTGEKVFLECVQDMDHENMFWYRQDPGLGLRLIYFSYDVKMKEKGDIPEGYSVSREKKERFSLILESASTNQTSMYLCASSLGTSGRAYEQYFGPGTRLTVT.

The chain is built from TRBV5-4 and TRBJ2-1, with D unresolved. With 0 bases removed from V and 0 bases from J, the gap between germline ends came to 10 bases. The CDR3 spans 16 residues. Germline V CDR1 and CDR2: SGHNT, YYREEE (reference sequence). In DNA form, the CDR3 reads TGTGCCAGCAGCTTGGGTCGAAAGGCCTCCTACAATGAGCAGTTCTTC. Protein sequence: CASSLGRKASYNEQFF.

The chain links TRBV4-1 to TRBJ2-5; 12 bases map to TRBD2. From germline, CDR1 is MGHRA and CDR2 YSYEKL. With V trimmed by 4 bases and J by 2 bases, 11 bases remained unmatched. This CDR3 spans 18 amino acids. The DNA for the CDR3 is TGCGCCAGCAGCCCCGCTCCCCGACTAGCGGGGGCTCAAGAGACCCAGTACTTC. This encodes CASSPAPRLAGAQETQYF.

Details on this clone: This may be a read error, as it is one base from a much larger clone. This sequence joins TRBV7-2 and TRBJ2-5; maybe TRBD2 (5 bases). The last part of the DNA fits TRBJ2-7 better; the J call may be wrong. The germline V gene has CDR1 SGHTA and CDR2 FQGNSA. The CDR3 spans 15 residues. The CDR3 DNA reads TGTGCCAGCAGCTTAGTGCTAGGGAGCTCCTACGAGCAGTACTTC. Translated: CASSLVLGSSYEQYF.

This clone was counted only a few times. The chain recombines TRBV27 with TRBJ2-3, with D maybe TRBD1 (6 bases). CDR1 and CDR2 from the germline V gene are MNHEY and SMNVEV (reference sequence). Between the trimmed V and J ends, which lost 7 bases and 8 bases, there was a span of 22 bases. This CDR3 region has 15 residues. Written as DNA, the CDR3 is TGTGCCAGCACTCTCGGCAGGGGCCCAACGGGTACGCAGTATTTT. This sequence encodes CASTLGRGPTGTQYF.

CDR3 region: CASSSGPVFYEQYF. The CDR3 DNA reads TGTGCCAGCAGCTCGGGACCAGTTTTCTACGAGCAGTACTTC. The chain joins TRBV7-9 to TRBJ2-7; perhaps D is TRBD1 or TRBD2 (5 bases each). Germline loops: CDR1 SEHNR, CDR2 FQNEAQ (reference sequence). This CDR3 spans 14 amino acids. Trimming took 4 bases from V and 3 from J, leaving 13 bases between them.

This chain links TRBV7-9 with TRBJ1-1; D is possibly TRBD1 (5 bases). V gave up 5 bases and J gave up 5 bases, with 9 bases separating them. From germline, CDR1 is SEHNR and CDR2 FQNEAQ (reference sequence). There are 12 residues in the CDR3. As DNA, the CDR3 is TGTGCCAGCAGCGCGGGGCGGACTGAAGCTTTCTTT. Its translation is CASSAGRTEAFF. The full variable domain, rest sourced from reference TRBV7-9 and TRBJ1-1, is DTGVSQNPRHKITKRGQNVTFRCDPISEHNRLYWYRQTLGQGPEFLTYFQNEAQLEKSRLLSDRFSAERPKGSFSTLEIQRTEQGDSAMYLCASSAGRTEAFFGQGTRLTVV.

This chain joins TRBV14 and TRBJ2-1; D is ambiguous. Germline V gene sequence: CDR1 SGHDN, CDR2 FVKESK. Deletions cut 4 bases from V and 4 bases from J, with 5 bases between. This CDR3 contains 12 residues. Here the CDR3 DNA reads TGTGCCAGCAGCCCCGCTTACAATGAGCAGTTCTTC. Its translation is CASSPAYNEQFF.

This chain uses TRBV28 with TRBJ2-5, with D unresolved. Germline CDR1 reads MDHEN; CDR2 reads SYDVKM. This CDR3 has 14 residues. V lost 3 bases and J 6 bases, leaving 14 bases between the germline ends. CDR3 in DNA: TGTGCCAGCAGTTTCCCCCAGTTGGTAAAGACCCAGTACTTC. It translates to CASSFPQLVKTQYF. The full variable domain, completed using reference TRBV28 and TRBJ2-5, is DVKVTQSSRYLVKRTGEKVFLECVQDMDHENMFWYRQDPGLGLRLIYFSYDVKMKEKGDIPEGYSVSREKKERFSLILESASTNQTSMYLCASSFPQLVKTQYFGPGTRLLVL.

The gene calls are TRBV19 and TRBJ2-3; D call uncertain. The V end was cut by 4 bases, the J end by 4 bases, with 9 bases between. This CDR3 region has 13 residues. CDR1 is LNHDA and CDR2 is SQIVND in the germline V gene (reference sequence). The CDR3 nucleotides read TGTGCCAGTAGTACCAGCTATCCAGATACGCAGTATTTT. This sequence encodes CASSTSYPDTQYF.

The V call is TRBV6-5, the J call TRBJ2-1, with TRBD1 identical over 7 bases. This CDR3 region has 13 residues. Germline assignment: CDR1 MNHEY and CDR2 SVGAGI. V trimming: 5 bases; J trimming: 7 bases; junction bases outside the gene matches: 5. The CDR3 reads CASSTGVVNEQFF. As DNA, the CDR3 is TGTGCCAGCAGTACAGGGGTCGTAAATGAGCAGTTCTTC.

This clone was observed once. The V gene is TRBV5-1, the J gene TRBJ2-3; tentatively, D is TRBD1 (5 bases). Germline CDR1 is SGHRS and CDR2 is YFSETQ. This CDR3 region has 15 residues. V shed 1 base and J shed 1 base, with 10 bases lying between them. The CDR3 region has the DNA TGCGCCAGCAGCTTGTTGCCCAGGGGCACAGATACGCAGTATTTT. Translation: CASSLLPRGTDTQYF.

This clone was counted between two and nine times. The chain combines TRBV5-5 with TRBJ1-2; D ambiguous. The CDR3 is made up of 14 amino acids. Germline V gives CDR1 SGHKS, CDR2 YYEKEE (reference sequence). Between the trimmed V and J ends, which lost 0 bases and 4 bases, there was a span of 10 bases. The chain's CDR3 is CASSLGQEIYGYTF. The CDR3 DNA reads as TGTGCCAGCAGCTTGGGACAAGAAATCTATGGCTACACCTTC.

V gene TRBV4-1 combines with J gene TRBJ2-4; TRBD1 aligns across 9 bases. The CDR3 is made up of 17 amino acids. Germline V gene data show CDR1 as MGHRA and CDR2 as YSYEKL. The junction had 7 bases not matched to a gene; V was cut back by 3 bases and J by 1 base. CDR3 sequence: CASSHQGQGEAKNIQYF. The CDR3 DNA reads TGCGCCAGCAGCCACCAGGGACAGGGAGAGGCCAAAAACATTCAGTACTTC.

The rearrangement uses TRBV28 and TRBJ2-7; D might be TRBD2 (5 bases). There are 15 residues in the CDR3. Deletions cut 6 bases from V and 0 bases from J, with 15 bases between. Germline CDR1 and CDR2: MDHEN and SYDVKM. CDR3 region: CASSSGWVSSYEQYF. The CDR3 DNA sequence: TGTGCCAGCAGCTCGGGGTGGGTTAGCTCCTACGAGCAGTACTTC.

The chain carries TRBV5-1 and TRBJ2-7; D is ambiguous. The CDR3 length is 14 residues. Germline V gene data show CDR1 as SGHRS and CDR2 as YFSETQ. Trimming cost V 0 bases and J 3 bases, with 10 bases left between them. The CDR3 reads CASSLAPLGYEQYF. CDR3 in DNA: TGCGCCAGCAGCTTGGCTCCCTTGGGCTACGAGCAGTACTTC.